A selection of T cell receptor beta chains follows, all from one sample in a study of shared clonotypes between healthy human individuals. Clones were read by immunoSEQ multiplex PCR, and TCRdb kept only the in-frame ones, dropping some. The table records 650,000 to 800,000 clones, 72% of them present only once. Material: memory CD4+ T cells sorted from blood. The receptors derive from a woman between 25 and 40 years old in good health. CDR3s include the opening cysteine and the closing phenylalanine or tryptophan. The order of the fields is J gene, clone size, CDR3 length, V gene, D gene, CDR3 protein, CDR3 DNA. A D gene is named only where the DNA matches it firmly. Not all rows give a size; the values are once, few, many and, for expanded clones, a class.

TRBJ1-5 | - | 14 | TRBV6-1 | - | CASSDGQWGVPQHF | TGTGCCAGCAGCGATGGACAGTGGGGGGTCCCCCAGCATTTT
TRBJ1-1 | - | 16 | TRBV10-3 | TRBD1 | CAIKAGTGDWGTEAFF | TGTGCCATCAAAGCCGGGACAGGGGACTGGGGGACTGAAGCTTTCTTT
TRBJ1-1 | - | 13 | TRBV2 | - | CASSGDLGTEAFF | TGTGCCAGCAGTGGCGACTTGGGGACTGAAGCTTTCTTT
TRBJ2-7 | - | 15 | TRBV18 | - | CASSPGQGTIYEQYF | TGTGCCAGCTCACCAGGGCAGGGGACTATCTACGAGCAGTACTTC
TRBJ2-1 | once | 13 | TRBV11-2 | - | CASSLRRANEQFF | TGTGCCAGCAGCCTTCGGAGGGCCAATGAGCAGTTCTTC
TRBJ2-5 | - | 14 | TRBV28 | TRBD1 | CASSPGQAQETQYF | TGTGCCAGCAGCCCGGGACAGGCACAAGAGACCCAGTACTTC
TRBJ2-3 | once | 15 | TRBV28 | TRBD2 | CASRYSGRLTDTQYF | TGTGCCAGTCGGTACAGCGGGAGACTCACAGATACGCAGTATTTT
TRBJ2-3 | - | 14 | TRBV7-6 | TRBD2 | CASSRREGRDTQYF | TGTGCCAGCAGCCGGCGGGAGGGCCGTGATACGCAGTATTTT
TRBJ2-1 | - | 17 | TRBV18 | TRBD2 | CASSSSLLTAGYGEQFF | TGTGCCAGCTCATCCTCTCTTCTTACAGCGGGATACGGTGAGCAGTTCTTC
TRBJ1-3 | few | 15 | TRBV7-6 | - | CASSLDHRMGNTIYF | TGTGCCAGCAGCTTAGATCACCGAATGGGAAACACCATATATTTT
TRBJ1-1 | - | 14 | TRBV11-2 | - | CASSSFLGGTEAFF | TGTGCCAGCAGCTCCTTCTTAGGGGGAACTGAAGCTTTCTTT
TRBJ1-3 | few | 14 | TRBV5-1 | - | CASSAGTSGNTIYF | TGCGCCAGCAGCGCGGGGACTTCTGGAAACACCATATATTTT
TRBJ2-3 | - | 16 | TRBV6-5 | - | CASSYSILLSTDTQYF | TGTGCCAGCAGTTACTCGATTCTACTCAGCACAGATACGCAGTATTTT
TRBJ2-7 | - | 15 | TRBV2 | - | CASTTDRFDPYEQYF | TGTGCCAGCACCACCGACAGATTCGATCCCTACGAGCAGTACTTC
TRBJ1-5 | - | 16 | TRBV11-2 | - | CASSSQPGLGNQPQHF | TGTGCCAGCAGCTCACAGCCGGGGTTGGGCAATCAGCCCCAGCATTTT
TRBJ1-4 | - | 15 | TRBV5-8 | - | CASSLGAGPGEKLFF | TGTGCCAGCAGCTTGGGGGCAGGGCCTGGAGAAAAACTGTTTTTT
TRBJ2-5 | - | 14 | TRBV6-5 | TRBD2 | CASSPAGVTETQYF | TGTGCCAGCAGCCCAGCGGGAGTTACAGAGACCCAGTACTTC
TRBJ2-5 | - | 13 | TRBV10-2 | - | CASSDEGLETQYF | TGCGCCAGCAGTGACGAGGGATTGGAGACCCAGTACTTC
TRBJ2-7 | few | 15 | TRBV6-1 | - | CASRLYDRSSYEQYF | TGTGCCAGCAGACTATACGACAGGAGCTCCTACGAGCAGTACTTC
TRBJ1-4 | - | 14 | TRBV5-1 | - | CASSLGAPYEKLFF | TGCGCCAGCAGCTTGGGGGCTCCGTATGAAAAACTGTTTTTT
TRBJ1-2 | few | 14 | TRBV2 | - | CASSDRGSNYGYTF | TGTGCCAGCAGTGACCGGGGATCTAACTATGGCTACACCTTC
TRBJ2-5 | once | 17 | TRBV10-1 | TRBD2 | CASSESWSSGNQETQYF | TGCGCCAGCAGTGAGTCGTGGTCTAGCGGGAACCAAGAGACCCAGTACTTC
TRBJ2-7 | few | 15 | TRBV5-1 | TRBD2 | CASSEGLPGSYEQYF | TGCGCCAGCAGCGAGGGACTACCAGGCTCCTACGAGCAGTACTTC
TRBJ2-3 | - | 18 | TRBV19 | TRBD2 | CASSRGLAGGPSTDTQYF | TGTGCCTCCAGCCGAGGACTAGCGGGAGGGCCAAGCACAGATACGCAGTATTTT
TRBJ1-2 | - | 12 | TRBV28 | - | CASKTGSMGYTF | TGTGCCAGCAAAACGGGGTCTATGGGCTACACCTTC
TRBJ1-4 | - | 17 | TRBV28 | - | CASSRAGVQGTNEKLFF | TGTGCCAGCAGCCGCGCAGGGGTGCAGGGAACTAATGAAAAACTGTTTTTT
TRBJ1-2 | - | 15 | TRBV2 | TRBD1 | CASRSGQGANNGYTF | TGTGCCAGCAGATCGGGACAGGGGGCGAATAATGGCTACACCTTC
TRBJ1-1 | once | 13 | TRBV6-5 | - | CASSYNVNTEAFF | TGTGCCAGCAGTTACAACGTGAACACTGAAGCTTTCTTT
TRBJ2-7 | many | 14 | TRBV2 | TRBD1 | CASRGDREIDEQYF | TGTGCCAGCAGGGGGGACAGGGAGATTGACGAGCAGTACTTC
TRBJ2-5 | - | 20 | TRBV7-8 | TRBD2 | CASSLAPRTSGRARMETQYF | TGTGCCAGCAGCTTAGCCCCCCGGACTAGCGGGAGGGCCCGGATGGAGACCCAGTACTTC
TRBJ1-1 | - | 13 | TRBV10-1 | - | CARKQGCDTEAFF | TGCGCCAGGAAACAGGGATGCGACACTGAAGCTTTCTTT
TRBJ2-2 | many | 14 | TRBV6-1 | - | CASSSLSNTGELFF | TGTGCCAGCAGTTCCCTCTCGAACACCGGGGAGCTGTTTTTT
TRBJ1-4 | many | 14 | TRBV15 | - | CATSRDRGGEKLFF | TGTGCCACCAGCAGAGATCGGGGTGGGGAAAAACTGTTTTTT
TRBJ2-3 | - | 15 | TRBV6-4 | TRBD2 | CASSRSGASTDTQYF | TGTGCCAGCAGTCGAAGCGGGGCCAGCACAGATACGCAGTATTTT
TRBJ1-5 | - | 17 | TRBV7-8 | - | CASSPRGGLRSNQPQHF | TGTGCCAGCAGCCCCCGGGGGGGCCTTAGGAGCAATCAGCCCCAGCATTTT
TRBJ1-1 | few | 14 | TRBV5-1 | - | CASTVGRTNTEAFF | TGCGCCAGCACAGTTGGCCGTACGAACACTGAAGCTTTCTTT
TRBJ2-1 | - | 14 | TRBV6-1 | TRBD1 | CASSLDRGYNEQFF | TGTGCCAGCAGTCTTGACAGGGGATACAATGAGCAGTTCTTC
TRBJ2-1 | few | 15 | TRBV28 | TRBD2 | CASSMTSGSYNEQFF | TGTGCCAGCAGCATGACTAGCGGGAGCTACAATGAGCAGTTCTTC
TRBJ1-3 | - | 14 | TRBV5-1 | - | CASSLAGSGNTIYF | TGCGCCAGCAGCTTGGCCGGGAGTGGAAACACCATATATTTT
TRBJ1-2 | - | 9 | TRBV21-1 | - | CASKGRYTF | TGTGCCAGCAAAGGTCGCTACACCTTC
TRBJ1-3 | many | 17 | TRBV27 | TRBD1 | CASSNDVPGGSGNTIYF | TGTGCCAGCAGTAACGATGTTCCAGGGGGCTCCGGAAACACCATATATTTT
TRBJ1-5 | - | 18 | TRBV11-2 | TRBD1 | CASSPGTGKLIGNQPQHF | TGTGCCAGCAGCCCCGGGACAGGGAAACTAATAGGCAATCAGCCCCAGCATTTT
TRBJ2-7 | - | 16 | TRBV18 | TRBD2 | CASSPRETSGNYEQYF | TGTGCCAGCTCACCACGAGAGACTAGCGGGAACTACGAGCAGTACTTC
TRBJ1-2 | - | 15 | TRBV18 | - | CASSPRDVGEGGYTF | TGTGCCAGCTCACCACGTGACGTTGGGGAGGGAGGCTACACCTTC
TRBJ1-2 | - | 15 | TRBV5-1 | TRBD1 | CASSLEGTGGISYTF | TGCGCCAGCAGCTTGGAAGGGACAGGGGGTATCAGCTACACCTTC
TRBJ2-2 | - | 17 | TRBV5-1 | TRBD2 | CASSLGLAIPGTGELFF | TGCGCCAGCAGCTTGGGACTAGCGATACCCGGCACCGGGGAGCTGTTTTTT
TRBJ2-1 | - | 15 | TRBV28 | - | CASIGDKEGYNEQFF | TGTGCCAGCATTGGTGATAAAGAGGGTTACAATGAGCAGTTCTTC
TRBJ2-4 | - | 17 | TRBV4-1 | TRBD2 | CASSPPEAGGAKNIQYF | TGCGCCAGCAGCCCGCCCGAAGCGGGAGGGGCCAAAAACATTCAGTACTTC
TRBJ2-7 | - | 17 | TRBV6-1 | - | CASSEGQGQARYYEQYF | TGTGCCAGCAGTGAAGGACAAGGTCAAGCGCGTTACTACGAGCAGTACTTC